This T cell receptor beta chain was observed in a study of OX40 agonist ivuxolimab in advanced cancers. About the full investigation: Ivuxolimab, which targeted the costimulatory receptor OX40 (CD134), was an agonistic, fully human IgG2 monoclonal antibody. Intravenous ivuxolimab was administered to patients every 2 weeks at six dose levels: 0.01, 0.1, 0.3, 1.5, 3 and 10 mg/kg. Of the roughly 50 dose-escalation patients, hepatocellular carcinoma was present in roughly 19, melanoma in about 15, renal cell carcinoma in 9 and head and neck cancer in 9. A male proportion of under 85% and a mean age of 60 years, ranging from about 23 to 90, were recorded for the dose-escalation cohort. Patients were allowed to have had prior anti-PD-1, anti-PD-L1 or anti-CTLA-4 therapy, and around two fifths of the dose-escalation patients had been treated with checkpoint inhibitors. Partial responses occurred in three dose-escalation patients, of whom one had hepatocellular carcinoma and two had cutaneous melanoma. Peripheral TCRbeta sequencing aimed to test whether ivuxolimab altered TCR sequence diversity and caused clonal T-cell expansion. The paper covers the monotherapy dose-escalation part of the phase I ivuxolimab trial, which included N ≈ 50 patients. Findings and caveats that apply to the study as a whole: Low levels of normalized T-cell clonal expansion were also seen in some nonresponding patients. At doses of 0.1 to 3.0 mg/kg, clonal expansion of both CD4+ and CD8+ blood T cells was observed from baseline to week 6. After ivuxolimab, expanded clones were on average more numerous among CD8+ T cells than among CD4+ T cells. The antigen specificity of the clonally expanded peripheral T cells was not determined. In partial responders in the 0.1-3.0 mg/kg groups, normalized peripheral clonal expansion was found to be among the lowest, especially among CD8+ T cells.

The CDR3 has 18 amino acids, counting the end cysteine and phenylalanine. Only the CDR3 part of the read is kept: 54 bases, read in frame from the first base. CDR1 and CDR2, looked up from the germline V gene, are ENHRY and SYGVKD. Trimming accounts for 2 bases at V and 2 bases at J, while the number of junction bases matched to no gene is 7. The trial excluded patients who had a history of autoimmune disease or who were on systemic immunosuppression. Peripheral blood for TCR sequencing was collected from all dose cohorts at baseline, on cycle 4 day 1, and on cycle 7 day 1. The samples were drawn from a first-in-human, open-label, multicenter phase I dose-escalation trial of ivuxolimab. Adults with locally advanced or metastatic head and neck squamous cell, hepatocellular, melanoma or renal cell carcinoma were enrolled in the trial. Before TCR sequencing, CD4+ T cells and CD8+ T cells were sorted from peripheral blood as separate populations.

With regard to this clone: It lacks a known antigen. No much larger clone exists at a distance of one base, and base qualities are not known.

Genomic DNA was isolated from the sorted cells so that the TCRbeta CDR3 region could be sequenced. TCRbeta CDR3 regions were sequenced using the immunoSEQ Assay. The table comes from immuneACCESS by way of TCRdb, which keeps in-frame sequences with V and J called. Part of the clones is missing from these tables; in studies checked, under half for an unresolved V gene and the rest for unknown reasons. The sample data list tens of thousands of clones, and 85% of these were observed just once. The top ten clonotypes cover 3% of the sample. The chain uses TRBV10-3 and TRBJ2-1; TRBD2 fits 12 bases in the junction. The sequence came from an adult with an advanced solid tumor such as melanoma, head and neck, liver or kidney cancer. This specimen was CD4+ or CD8+ T cells sorted from blood, taken in a trial of the OX40 agonist ivuxolimab. The nucleotide sequence is TGTGCCATCAGTGAGAGACTAGCGGGAGATACAACCTACAATGAGCAGTTCTTC. Its protein reads: CAISERLAGDTTYNEQFF.